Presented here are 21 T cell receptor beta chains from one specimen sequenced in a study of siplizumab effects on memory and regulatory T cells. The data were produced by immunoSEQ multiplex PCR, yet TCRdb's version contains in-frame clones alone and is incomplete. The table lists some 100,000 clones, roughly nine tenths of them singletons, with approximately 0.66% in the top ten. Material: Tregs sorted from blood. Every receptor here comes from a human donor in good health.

The CDR3 reads CASSRLAGLLDEQYF. CDR3 coding DNA: TGTGCCAGCAGTCGACTAGCGGGACTCCTAGACGAGCAGTACTTC. The rearrangement links TRBV6-5 to TRBJ2-7; 11 bases match TRBD2. The CDR3 is 15 residues long. The germline CDR1 and CDR2 sequences are MNHEY and SVGAGI. The V segment lost 5 bases and the J segment 5 bases; nucleotides outside the gene matches: 8.

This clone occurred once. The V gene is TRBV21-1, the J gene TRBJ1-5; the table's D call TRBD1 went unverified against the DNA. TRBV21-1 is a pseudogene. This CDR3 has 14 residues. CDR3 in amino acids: CASSKRTENQPQHF. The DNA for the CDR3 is TGTGCCAGCAGCAAACGGACAGAGAATCAGCCCCAGCATTTT.

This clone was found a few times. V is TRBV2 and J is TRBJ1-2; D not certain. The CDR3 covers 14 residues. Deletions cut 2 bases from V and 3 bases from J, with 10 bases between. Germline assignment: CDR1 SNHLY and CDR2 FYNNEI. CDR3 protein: CASSEPESHYGYTF. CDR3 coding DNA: TGTGCCAGCAGTGAACCAGAGTCTCACTATGGCTACACCTTC.

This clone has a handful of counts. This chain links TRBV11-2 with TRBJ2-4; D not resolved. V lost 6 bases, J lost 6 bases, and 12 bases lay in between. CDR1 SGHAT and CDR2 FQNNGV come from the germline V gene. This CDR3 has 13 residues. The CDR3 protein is CASRQTGGNIQYF. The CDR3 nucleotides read TGTGCCAGCAGGCAAACGGGCGGAAACATTCAGTACTTC.

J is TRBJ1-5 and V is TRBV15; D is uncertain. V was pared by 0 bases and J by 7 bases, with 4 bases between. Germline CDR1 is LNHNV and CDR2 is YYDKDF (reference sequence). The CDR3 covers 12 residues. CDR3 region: CATSRDLQPQHF. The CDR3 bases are TGTGCCACCAGCAGAGATCTCCAGCCCCAGCATTTT.

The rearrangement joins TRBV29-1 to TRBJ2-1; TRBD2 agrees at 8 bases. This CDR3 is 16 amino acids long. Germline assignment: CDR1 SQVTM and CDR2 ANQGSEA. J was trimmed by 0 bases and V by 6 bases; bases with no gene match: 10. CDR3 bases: TGCAGCGTCCAAAGACTAGCGAGGAGCTCCTACAATGAGCAGTTCTTC. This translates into CSVQRLARSSYNEQFF.

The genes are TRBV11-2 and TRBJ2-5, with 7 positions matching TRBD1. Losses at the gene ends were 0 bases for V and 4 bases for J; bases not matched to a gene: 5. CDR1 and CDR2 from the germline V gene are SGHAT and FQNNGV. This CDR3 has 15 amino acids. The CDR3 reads CASSLELGGIETQYF. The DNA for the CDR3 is TGTGCCAGCAGCTTAGAACTAGGGGGCATAGAGACCCAGTACTTC.

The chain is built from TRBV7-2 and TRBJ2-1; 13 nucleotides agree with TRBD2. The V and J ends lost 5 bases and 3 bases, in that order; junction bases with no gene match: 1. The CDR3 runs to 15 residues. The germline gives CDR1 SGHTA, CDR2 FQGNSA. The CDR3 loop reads CASSRTSGGYNEQFF. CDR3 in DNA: TGTGCCAGCAGCCGGACTAGCGGGGGCTACAATGAGCAGTTCTTC. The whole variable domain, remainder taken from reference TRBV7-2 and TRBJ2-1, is GAGVSQSPSNKVTEKGKDVELRCDPISGHTALYWYRQSLGQGLEFLIYFQGNSAPDKSGLPSDRFSAERTGGSVSTLTIQRTQQEDSAVYLCASSRTSGGYNEQFFGPGTRLTVL.

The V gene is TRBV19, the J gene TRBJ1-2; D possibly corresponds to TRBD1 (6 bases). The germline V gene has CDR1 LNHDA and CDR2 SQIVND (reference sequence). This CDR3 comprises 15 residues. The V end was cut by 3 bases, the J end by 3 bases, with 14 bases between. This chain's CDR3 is CASSISRQAHYGYTF. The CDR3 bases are TGTGCCAGTAGTATCTCACGACAGGCCCACTATGGCTACACCTTC.

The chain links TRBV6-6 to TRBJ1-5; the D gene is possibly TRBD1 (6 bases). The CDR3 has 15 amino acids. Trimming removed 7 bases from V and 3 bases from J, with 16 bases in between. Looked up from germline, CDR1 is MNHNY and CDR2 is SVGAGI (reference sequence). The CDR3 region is CASIFGQNINQPQHF. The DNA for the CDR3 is TGTGCCAGCATATTTGGACAGAATATCAATCAGCCCCAGCATTTT.

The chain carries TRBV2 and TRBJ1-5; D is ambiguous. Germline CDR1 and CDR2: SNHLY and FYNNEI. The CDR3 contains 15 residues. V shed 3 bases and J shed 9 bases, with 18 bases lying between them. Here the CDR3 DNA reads TGTGCCAGCAGTGAGCGGCAGACCGCCGAAGGGCCCCAGCATTTT. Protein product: CASSERQTAEGPQHF.

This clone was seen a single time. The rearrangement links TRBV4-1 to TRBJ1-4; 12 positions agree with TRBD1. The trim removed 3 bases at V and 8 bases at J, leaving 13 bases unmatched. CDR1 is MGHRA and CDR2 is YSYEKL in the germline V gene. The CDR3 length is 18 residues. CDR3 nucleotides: TGCGCCAGCAGCCAGGCCGGGACAGGGGGCTTTAGTCGAGAAAAACTGTTTTTT. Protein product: CASSQAGTGGFSREKLFF.

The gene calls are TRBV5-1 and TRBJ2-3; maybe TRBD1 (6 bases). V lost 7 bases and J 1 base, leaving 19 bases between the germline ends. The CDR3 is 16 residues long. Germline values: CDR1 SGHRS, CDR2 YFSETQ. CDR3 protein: CASSPLGEGGTDTQYF. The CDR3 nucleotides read TGCGCCAGCTCCCCCCTGGGAGAGGGGGGCACAGATACGCAGTATTTT.

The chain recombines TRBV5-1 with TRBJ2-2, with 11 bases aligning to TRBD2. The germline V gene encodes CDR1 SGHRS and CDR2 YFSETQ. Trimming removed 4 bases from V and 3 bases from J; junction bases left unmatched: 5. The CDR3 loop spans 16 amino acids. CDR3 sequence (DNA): TGCGCCAGCAGCGAAGGGACTAGCGGCTACACCGGGGAGCTGTTTTTT. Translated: CASSEGTSGYTGELFF.

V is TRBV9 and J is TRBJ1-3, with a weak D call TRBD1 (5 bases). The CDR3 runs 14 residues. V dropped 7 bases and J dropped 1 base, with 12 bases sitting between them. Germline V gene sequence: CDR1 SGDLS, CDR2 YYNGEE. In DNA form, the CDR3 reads TGTGCCAGCGGACGACAGAATTCTGGAAACACCATATATTTT. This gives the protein CASGRQNSGNTIYF.

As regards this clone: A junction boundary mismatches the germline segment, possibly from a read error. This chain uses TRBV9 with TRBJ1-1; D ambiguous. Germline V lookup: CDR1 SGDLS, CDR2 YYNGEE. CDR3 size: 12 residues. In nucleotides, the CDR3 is TGTGCCAGCAGCGTAGCTGGTGGCCCCCTATCCTTT. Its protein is CASSVAGGPLSF.

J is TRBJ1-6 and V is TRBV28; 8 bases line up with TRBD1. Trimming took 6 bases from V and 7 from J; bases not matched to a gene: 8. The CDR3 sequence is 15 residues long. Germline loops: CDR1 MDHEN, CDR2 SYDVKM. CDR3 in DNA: TGTGCCAGCAGGTCTTCCGGGACAGGAAATTCACCCCTCCACTTT. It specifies CASRSSGTGNSPLHF.

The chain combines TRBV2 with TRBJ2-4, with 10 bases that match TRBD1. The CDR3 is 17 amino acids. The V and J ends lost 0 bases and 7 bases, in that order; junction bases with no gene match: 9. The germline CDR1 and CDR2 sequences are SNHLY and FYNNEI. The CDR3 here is CASSEARTGQGMNIQYF. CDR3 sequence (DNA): TGTGCCAGCAGTGAAGCGCGGACGGGACAGGGGATGAACATTCAGTACTTC.

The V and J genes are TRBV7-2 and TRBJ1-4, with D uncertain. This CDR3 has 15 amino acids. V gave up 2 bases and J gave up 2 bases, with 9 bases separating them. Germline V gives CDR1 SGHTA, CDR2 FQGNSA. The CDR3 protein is CASSLSALTNEKLFF. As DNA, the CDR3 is TGTGCCAGCAGCTTATCGGCTTTGACTAATGAAAAACTGTTTTTT.

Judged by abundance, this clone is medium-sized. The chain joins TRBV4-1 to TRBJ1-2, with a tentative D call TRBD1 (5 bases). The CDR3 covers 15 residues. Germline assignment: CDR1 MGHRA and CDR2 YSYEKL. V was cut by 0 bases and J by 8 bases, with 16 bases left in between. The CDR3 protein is CASSQEERGWGGYTF. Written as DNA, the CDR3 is TGCGCCAGCAGCCAAGAAGAGCGAGGGTGGGGCGGCTACACCTTC.

CDR3 amino acids: CASSLGGSYEQYF. CDR3 sequence (DNA): TGTGCCAGCAGCCTCGGGGGGTCCTACGAGCAGTACTTC. The rearrangement uses TRBV6-6 and TRBJ2-7; 7 bases match TRBD2. Germline loops: CDR1 MNHNY, CDR2 SVGAGI (reference sequence). J was trimmed by 1 base and V by 6 bases; bases with no gene match: 3. The CDR3 covers 13 residues.